This T cell receptor beta chain is from a study of blood T cell repertoires in COVID-19. Overall study: Sources were T cells, B-cell-depleted T cells, or PBMCs; the material itself was cDNA or gDNA.

As originally analysed: Amplification from reference gene primers served as the basis for estimated nucleated cell counts. Clones were read by immunoSEQ multiplex PCR, and TCRdb kept only the in-frame ones, dropping some. That table furnishes V, J and clone size, whereas the DNA furnished D and trimming. The data show roughly 180,000 clones, approximately 77% seen once. V lost 2 bases and J lost 1, with 6 bases in between. This CDR3 has 14 residues. Germline CDR1 MGHRA, CDR2 YSYEKL. The study recruited people aged roughly 18 to 100 years across about two dozen US areas. Categorization into cohorts depended on clinical history that participants reported.

The V and J genes are TRBV4-1 and TRBJ2-1, with D perhaps matching TRBD1 (5 bases). The material sequenced was PBMCs or T cells enriched from blood (not recorded which). The clonotype originates from a man in his sixties who had recovered from COVID-19. The CDR3 loop reads CASSQQGSYNEQFF. In DNA form, the CDR3 reads TGCGCCAGCAGCCAACAGGGTTCCTACAATGAGCAGTTCTTC.